What follows are 3 T cell receptor beta chains derived from one specimen sequenced in a study of OX40 agonist ivuxolimab in advanced cancers. Clones were sequenced by immunoSEQ multiplex PCR, and TCRdb holds only the in-frame ones, with some missing. The sample lists tens of thousands of clones, roughly 91% occurring once. Sequencing used CD4+ or CD8+ T cells sorted from blood, obtained in a trial of the OX40 agonist ivuxolimab. Receptors were obtained from an adult with an advanced solid tumor such as melanoma, head and neck, liver or kidney cancer.

The rearrangement links TRBV2 to TRBJ2-1; 8 positions agree with TRBD2. V shed 3 bases, J shed 7 bases, and the junction held 8 bases outside the gene matches. This CDR3 has 15 amino acids. From germline, CDR1 is SNHLY and CDR2 FYNNEI. CDR3 residues: CASSETGGPVNEQFF. CDR3 bases: TGTGCCAGCAGTGAGACGGGAGGGCCAGTTAATGAGCAGTTCTTC.

J is TRBJ1-5 and V is TRBV28; the D gene is possibly TRBD1 (5 bases). Deletions cut 5 bases from V and 4 bases from J, with 15 bases between. Germline V gives CDR1 MDHEN, CDR2 SYDVKM. This CDR3 has 15 amino acids. Written as DNA, the CDR3 is TGTGCCAGCAGTCTCGGACGATCAGGGAATCAGCCCCAGCATTTT. It yields the protein CASSLGRSGNQPQHF.

In this sample, this clone turned up a few times. This chain uses TRBV9 with TRBJ1-2; no clear D gene. Germline CDR1 SGDLS, CDR2 YYNGEE. Between the trimmed V and J ends, which lost 0 bases and 2 bases, there was a span of 5 bases. The CDR3 extends over 13 amino acids. The DNA for the CDR3 is TGTGCCAGCAGCGTAGGTGGGAACTATGGCTACACCTTC. Translation gives CASSVGGNYGYTF.